This T cell receptor beta chain comes out of a study of long-term antiretroviral therapy in people with HIV. General observations from the study: Narrower CDR3 length ranges marked HIV repertoires relative to controls.

Concerning this clone: Antigen specificity is unknown.

This CDR3 has 17 residues. The V gene lost 0 bases and the J gene lost 2 bases, with 17 bases spanning the gap. The germline V gene has CDR1 LNHNV and CDR2 YYDKDF (reference sequence). The authors ran the immunoSEQ assay, v3.0, at survey level. Some clones are missing from TCRdb's copy, which holds only in-frame ones; the method was immunoSEQ multiplex PCR. Among about 3,300 clones, nearly 90% were seen once, and the ten largest hold about 4.5%. The sequenced sample was unsorted PBMCs, obtained 0.3 years after starting antiretroviral therapy. This TCR was sampled from a woman aged 50 to 60 with HIV. The V call is TRBV15, the J call TRBJ2-7; D might be TRBD1 (6 bases). The CDR3 DNA follows: TGTGCCACCAGCAGAGATCCGTTCGAGACAGGTACCTACGAGCAGTACTTC. It encodes CATSRDPFETGTYEQYF.